This T cell receptor beta chain appears in the sequencing data of a study of shared clonotypes between healthy human individuals. The CDR3 totals 16 residues. J was trimmed by 5 bases and V by 0 bases; bases with no gene match: 3. Germline CDR1 reads WNHNN; CDR2 reads SYGVQD (reference sequence). Terminally differentiated effector memory CD45RA+ cells were left out of the naive CD8 fraction, which was CD45RO-negative and positively selected for CCR7. Method: immunoSEQ multiplex PCR; TCRdb's copy keeps in-frame clones and lacks some. The table shows nearly 2 million clones, with roughly 95% occurring only once.

The source material was naive CD8+ T cells sorted from blood. The chain combines TRBV10-1 with TRBJ2-3; the match to TRBD2 covers 12 bases. This TCR came from a young man in good health. The chain's CDR3 is CASSESRTSGIDTQYF. DNA of the CDR3: TGCGCCAGCAGTGAGTCGCGGACTAGCGGGATAGATACGCAGTATTTT.